The source of this T cell receptor (beta chain) is a study of T cells in Graves' hyperthyroidism and ophthalmopathy. On this clonotype: Its antigen remains unknown.

Diagnostic assessment was based on clinical symptoms, serum thyroxine and TRAb, thyroid ultrasound and orbital computed tomography. TCR beta CDR3 regions were amplified from RNA transcripts. TCR CDR3 regions were first amplified by RT-PCR with HTBI primers. TCRdb fed the multiplex PCR reads into MiXCR, producing one record per CDR3 protein. This sample has a few hundred thousand distinct CDR3 sequences, with 46% found just once. General study findings and limits: In the analysis, a 13 V-J model separated ophthalmopathy from stable hyperthyroidism. Expanded thyroid clonotypes (above 0.001) were mostly also found in blood. Ophthalmopathy was predicted by the model a median of about six months ahead of onset.

Germline V gene sequence: CDR1 SGHDT, CDR2 YYEEEE. CDR3 length: 11 amino acids. Trimming stripped 4 bases from V and 11 bases from J, with 10 bases between. The gene calls are TRBV5-6 and TRBJ1-5; D gene uncertain. This sequence was found in an adult woman with Graves' disease, either hyperthyroidism or ophthalmopathy (not recorded which). The sequenced sample was peripheral blood or thyroid tissue (not recorded which). The CDR3 DNA is TGTGCCAGCAGCACACAAGAGACCCAGCATTTT. Its protein is CASSTQETQHF.